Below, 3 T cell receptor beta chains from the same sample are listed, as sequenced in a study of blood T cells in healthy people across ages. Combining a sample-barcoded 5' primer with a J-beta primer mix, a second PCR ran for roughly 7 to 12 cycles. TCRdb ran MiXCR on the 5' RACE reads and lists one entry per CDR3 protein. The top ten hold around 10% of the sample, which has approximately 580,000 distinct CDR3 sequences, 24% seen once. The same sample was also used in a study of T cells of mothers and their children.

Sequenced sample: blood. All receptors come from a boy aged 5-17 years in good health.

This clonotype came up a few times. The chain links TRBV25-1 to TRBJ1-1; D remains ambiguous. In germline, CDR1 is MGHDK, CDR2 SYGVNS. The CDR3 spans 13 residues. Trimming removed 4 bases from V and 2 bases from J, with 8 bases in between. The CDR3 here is CASSVTHNTEAFF. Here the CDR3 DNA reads TGTGCCAGCAGTGTGACTCACAACACTGAAGCTTTCTTT.

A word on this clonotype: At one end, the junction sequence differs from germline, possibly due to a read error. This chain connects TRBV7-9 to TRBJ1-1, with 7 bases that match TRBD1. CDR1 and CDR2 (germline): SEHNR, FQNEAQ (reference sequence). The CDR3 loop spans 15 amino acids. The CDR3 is CAGSLQGTVNTEAFF. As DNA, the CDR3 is TGTGCCGGCAGCTTACAGGGGACGGTGAACACTGAAGCTTTCTTT. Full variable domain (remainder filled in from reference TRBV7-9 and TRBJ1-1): DTGVSQNPRHKITKRGQNVTFRCDPISEHNRLYWYRQTLGQGPEFLTYFQNEAQLEKSRLLSDRFSAERPKGSFSTLEIQRTEQGDSAMYLCAGSLQGTVNTEAFFGQGTRLTVV.

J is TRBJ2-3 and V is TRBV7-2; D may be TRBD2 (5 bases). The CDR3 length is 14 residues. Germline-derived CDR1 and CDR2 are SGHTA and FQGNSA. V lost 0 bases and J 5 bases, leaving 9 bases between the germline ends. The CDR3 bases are TGTGCCAGCAGCTTAGCGCGGGCATTAGATACGCAGTATTTT. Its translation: CASSLARALDTQYF.